The present T cell receptor beta chain was sequenced within a study of T cell responses to AZD1222 COVID-19 vaccine. This clone is a singleton in its sample. The antigen remains undetermined. Germline V gives CDR1 MNHEY, CDR2 SMNVEV (reference sequence). Between the trimmed V and J ends, which lost 3 bases and 7 bases, there was a span of 4 bases. This CDR3 contains 12 residues. Method: immunoSEQ multiplex PCR; TCRdb's copy keeps in-frame clones and lacks some. The data contain 140,000 to 150,000 clones, roughly nine tenths of them seen just once; the ten biggest clones take up less than 4.5%. Study-level points and caveats: Spike regions recognized by vaccine-associated CD4 TCRs spanned the protein, led by 160-218 and 743-854. It was only 6 or 7 AZD1222 recipients who were seropositive at baseline. After two AZD1222 doses, spike-specific TCR breadth and depth rose versus day 0.

The V and J genes are TRBV27 and TRBJ1-6; no clear D. The input for sequencing was peripheral blood, taken on day 0 of AZD1222 vaccination. The TCR comes from an adult in good health. The CDR3 nucleotides read TGTGCCAGCAGTTTCCCGAATTCACCCCTCCACTTT. Translated: CASSFPNSPLHF.